This T cell receptor (beta chain) was retrieved from a study of CD8+ T cells in alopecia areata. On the study more broadly: Dosing with tofacitinib proceeded for 6 to 18 months, followed by 6 months off drug.

This clone has more than one count but fewer than ten. V was pared by 3 bases and J by 8 bases, with 19 bases between. The length of the CDR3 is 15 residues. CDR1 is GTSNPN, CDR2 SVGIG, per germline (reference sequence). RNA was isolated and reverse transcribed to cDNA, the sequencing template. Libraries were prepared by immunoSEQ multiplex PCR; TCRdb keeps only in-frame clonotypes and omits some of them. Among 200,000 to 250,000 clones listed, approximately 61% were seen once. The study team obtained lesional scalp punch biopsies and peripheral blood from alopecia areata patients. This rearrangement joins TRBV30 to TRBJ2-2; a weak D match, TRBD1 (7 bases). This clonotype was obtained from a human donor with alopecia areata. The sequencing here drew on CD4+ T cells sorted from blood, taken at week 0. The CDR3 sequence: CAWRPLTGRKGELFF. The CDR3 coding sequence is TGTGCCTGGAGGCCCTTGACAGGGAGGAAGGGGGAGCTGTTTTTT.